The next 7 T cell receptor beta chains were all read from a single sample in a study of blood T cell repertoires in COVID-19. The method was immunoSEQ multiplex PCR; TCRdb's version includes in-frame clones alone and lacks a portion of them. Altogether fewer than 350,000 clones are present, approximately 83% being singletons, with the ten largest covering 2% to 2.5%. Sequences were obtained from peripheral blood. All receptors derive from a woman in her twenties or thirties who had recovered from COVID-19.

The chain has TRBV19 and TRBJ2-3; possibly TRBD1 for D (5 bases). Per germline, CDR1 LNHDA and CDR2 SQIVND (reference sequence). The CDR3 is made up of 18 amino acids. Between the trimmed V and J ends, which lost 3 bases and 2 bases, there was a span of 21 bases. CDR3 bases: TGTGCCAGTAGTATCGGTCGATTCCGACAGACACTCACAGATACGCAGTATTTT. Amino acids: CASSIGRFRQTLTDTQYF.

The DNA of the CDR3 is TGTGCCAGCAGCCCCGACAGGCCAATCCCCTACGAGCAGTACTTC. Translated, it gives CASSPDRPIPYEQYF. The rearrangement joins TRBV6-5 to TRBJ2-7, with D possibly matching TRBD1 (6 bases). The CDR3 length is 15 residues. Between the trimmed V and J ends, which lost 6 bases and 2 bases, there was a span of 17 bases. Germline-derived CDR1 and CDR2 are MNHEY and SVGAGI.

The V gene is TRBV5-6, the J gene TRBJ2-5, with 12 bases identical to TRBD2. The CDR3 covers 16 residues. The junction had 8 bases not matched to a gene; V was cut back by 3 bases and J by 5 bases. From germline, CDR1 is SGHDT and CDR2 YYEEEE. In DNA, the CDR3 is TGTGCCAGCAGCTCACGACTAGCGGGAGCTAGGGAGACCCAGTACTTC. Amino acids: CASSSRLAGARETQYF. Using reference TRBV5-6 and TRBJ2-5 for the parts outside the CDR3, the full variable domain is DAGVTQSPTHLIKTRGQQVTLRCSPKSGHDTVSWYQQALGQGPQFIFQYYEEEERQRGNFPDRFSGHQFPNYSSELNVNALLLGDSALYLCASSSRLAGARETQYFGPGTRLLVL.

The J gene is TRBJ1-2, the V gene TRBV30; 12 bases map to TRBD1. The CDR3 sequence is 16 residues long. Germline V CDR1 and CDR2: GTSNPN, SVGIG (reference sequence). V lost 0 bases to trimming and J lost 8 bases; unmatched junction nucleotides: 10. The CDR3 loop is CAWSVSRDRGRRGYTF. As DNA, the CDR3 is TGTGCCTGGAGTGTATCTAGGGACAGGGGGCGACGAGGCTACACCTTC.

The chain has TRBV27 and TRBJ2-7; TRBD1 agrees at 7 bases. From germline, CDR1 is MNHEY and CDR2 SMNVEV (reference sequence). This CDR3 is 16 amino acids long. The V segment lost 2 bases and the J segment 1 base; nucleotides outside the gene matches: 8. This CDR3 is CASSLSRDSLSYEQYF. CDR3 bases: TGTGCCAGCAGTTTAAGTCGGGACAGCCTTTCCTACGAGCAGTACTTC.

The chain employs TRBV3-1 (or the pseudogene TRBV3-2) and TRBJ1-2, with 7 bases lining up with TRBD1. Germline-derived CDR1 and CDR2 are LGHDT and YNNKEL (reference sequence). V lost 4 bases, J lost 0 bases, and 5 bases stayed unmatched. The CDR3 sequence is 15 residues long. The CDR3 loop is CASSPGDSSNYGYTF. DNA for the CDR3: TGTGCCAGCAGCCCCGGGGACAGCTCTAACTATGGCTACACCTTC.

V and J are TRBV2 and TRBJ1-2, with 7 nucleotides matching TRBD1. Germline CDR1 and CDR2: SNHLY and FYNNEI. The CDR3 extends over 15 amino acids. V lost 4 bases and J lost 3; bases outside the gene matches: 8. The CDR3 DNA follows: TGTGCCAGCAGTGTACTGAAAGGGACAGACTATGGCTACACCTTC. This codes for CASSVLKGTDYGYTF. Using reference TRBV2 and TRBJ1-2 for the parts outside the CDR3, the full variable domain is EPEVTQTPSHQVTQMGQEVILRCVPISNHLYFYWYRQILGQKVEFLVSFYNNEISEKSEIFDDQFSVERPDGSNFTLKIRSTKLEDSAMYFCASSVLKGTDYGYTFGSGTRLTVV.